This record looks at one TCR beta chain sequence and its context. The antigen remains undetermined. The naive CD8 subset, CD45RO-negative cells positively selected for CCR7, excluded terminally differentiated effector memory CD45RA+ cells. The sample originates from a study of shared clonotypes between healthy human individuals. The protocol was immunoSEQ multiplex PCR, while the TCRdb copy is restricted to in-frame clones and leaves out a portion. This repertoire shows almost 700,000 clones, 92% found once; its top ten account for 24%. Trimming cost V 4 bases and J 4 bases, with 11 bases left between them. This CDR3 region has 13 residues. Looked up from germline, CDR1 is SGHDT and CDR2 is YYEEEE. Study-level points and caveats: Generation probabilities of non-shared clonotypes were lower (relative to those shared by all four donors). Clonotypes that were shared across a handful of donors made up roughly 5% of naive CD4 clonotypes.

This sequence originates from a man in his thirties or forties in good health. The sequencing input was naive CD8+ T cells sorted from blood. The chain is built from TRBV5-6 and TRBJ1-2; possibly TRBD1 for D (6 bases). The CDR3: CASSLGGGYGYTF. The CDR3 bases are TGTGCCAGCAGCCTTGGAGGGGGCTATGGCTACACCTTC.